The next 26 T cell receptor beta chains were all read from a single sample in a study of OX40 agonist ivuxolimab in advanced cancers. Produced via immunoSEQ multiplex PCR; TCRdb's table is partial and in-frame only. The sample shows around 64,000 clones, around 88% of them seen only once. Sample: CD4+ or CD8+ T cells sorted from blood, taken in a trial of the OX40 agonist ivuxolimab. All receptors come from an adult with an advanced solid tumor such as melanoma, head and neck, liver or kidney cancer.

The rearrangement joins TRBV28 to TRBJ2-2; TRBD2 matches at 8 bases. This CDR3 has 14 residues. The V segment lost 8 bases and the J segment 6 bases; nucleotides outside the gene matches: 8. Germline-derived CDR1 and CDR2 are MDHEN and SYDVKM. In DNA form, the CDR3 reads TGTGCCAGCTCCGGACGGGAGGGTGCCGGGGAGCTGTTTTTT. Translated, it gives CASSGREGAGELFF.

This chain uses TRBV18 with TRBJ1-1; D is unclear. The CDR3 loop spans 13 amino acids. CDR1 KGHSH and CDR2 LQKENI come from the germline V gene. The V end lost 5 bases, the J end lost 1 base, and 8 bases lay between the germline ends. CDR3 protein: CASSTTENTEAFF. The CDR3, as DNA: TGTGCCAGCTCAACCACAGAGAACACTGAAGCTTTCTTT.

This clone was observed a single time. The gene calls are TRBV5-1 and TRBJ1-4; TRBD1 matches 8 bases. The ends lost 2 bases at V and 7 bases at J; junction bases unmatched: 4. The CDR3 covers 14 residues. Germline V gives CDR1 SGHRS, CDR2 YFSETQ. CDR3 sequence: CASSFQGASEKLFF. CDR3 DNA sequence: TGCGCCAGCAGCTTCCAGGGGGCGAGTGAAAAACTGTTTTTT.

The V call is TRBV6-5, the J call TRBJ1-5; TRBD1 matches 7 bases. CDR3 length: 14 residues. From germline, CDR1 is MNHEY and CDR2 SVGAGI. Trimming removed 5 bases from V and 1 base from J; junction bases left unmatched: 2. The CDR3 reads CASSPDRSNQPQHF. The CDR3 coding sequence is TGTGCCAGCAGTCCGGACAGGAGCAATCAGCCCCAGCATTTT.

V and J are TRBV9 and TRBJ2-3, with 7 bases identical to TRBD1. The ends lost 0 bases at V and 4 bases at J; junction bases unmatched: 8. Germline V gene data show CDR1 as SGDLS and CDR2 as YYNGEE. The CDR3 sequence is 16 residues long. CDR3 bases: TGTGCCAGCAGCGTAGGGCTCCTGGGGACAGCAGATACGCAGTATTTT. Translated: CASSVGLLGTADTQYF.

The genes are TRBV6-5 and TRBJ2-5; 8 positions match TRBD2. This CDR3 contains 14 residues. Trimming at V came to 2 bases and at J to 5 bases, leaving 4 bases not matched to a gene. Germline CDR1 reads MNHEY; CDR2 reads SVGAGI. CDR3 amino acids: CASSYREGGETQYF. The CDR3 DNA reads TGTGCCAGCAGTTACCGGGAGGGGGGGGAGACCCAGTACTTC.

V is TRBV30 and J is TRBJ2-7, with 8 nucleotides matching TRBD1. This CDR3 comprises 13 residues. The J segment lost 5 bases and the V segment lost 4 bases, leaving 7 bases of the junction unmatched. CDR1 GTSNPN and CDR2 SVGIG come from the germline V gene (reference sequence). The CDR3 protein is CAWTQGGPNEQYF. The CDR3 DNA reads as TGTGCCTGGACACAGGGGGGACCTAACGAGCAGTACTTC.

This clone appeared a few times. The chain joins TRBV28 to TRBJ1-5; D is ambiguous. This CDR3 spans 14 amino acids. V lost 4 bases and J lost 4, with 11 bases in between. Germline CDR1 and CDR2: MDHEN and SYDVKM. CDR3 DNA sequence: TGTGCCAGCAGTTCAGGAGGGAGGAATCAGCCCCAGCATTTT. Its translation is CASSSGGRNQPQHF.

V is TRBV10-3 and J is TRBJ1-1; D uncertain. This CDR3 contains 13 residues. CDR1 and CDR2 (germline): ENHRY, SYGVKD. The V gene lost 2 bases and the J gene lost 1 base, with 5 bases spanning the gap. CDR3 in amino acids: CAISEKANTEAFF. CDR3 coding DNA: TGTGCCATCAGTGAGAAAGCGAACACTGAAGCTTTCTTT.

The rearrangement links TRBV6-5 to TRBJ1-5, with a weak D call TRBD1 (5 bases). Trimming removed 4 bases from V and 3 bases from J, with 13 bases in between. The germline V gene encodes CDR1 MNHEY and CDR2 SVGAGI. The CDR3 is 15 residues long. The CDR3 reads CASSSRSGNNQPQHF. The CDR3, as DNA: TGTGCCAGCAGTTCCCGGTCAGGGAACAATCAGCCCCAGCATTTT.

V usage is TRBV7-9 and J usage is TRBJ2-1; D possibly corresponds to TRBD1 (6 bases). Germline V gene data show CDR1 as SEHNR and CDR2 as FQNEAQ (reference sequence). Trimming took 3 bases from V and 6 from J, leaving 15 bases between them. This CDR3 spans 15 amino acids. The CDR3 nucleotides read TGTGCCAGCAGCTTTGAACAGGGTCGGGTCAATGAGCAGTTCTTC. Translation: CASSFEQGRVNEQFF.

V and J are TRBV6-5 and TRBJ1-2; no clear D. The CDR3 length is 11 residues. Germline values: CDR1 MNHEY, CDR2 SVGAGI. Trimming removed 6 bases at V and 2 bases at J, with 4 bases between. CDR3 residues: CASSHNYGYTF. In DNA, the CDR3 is TGTGCCAGCAGCCACAACTATGGCTACACCTTC.

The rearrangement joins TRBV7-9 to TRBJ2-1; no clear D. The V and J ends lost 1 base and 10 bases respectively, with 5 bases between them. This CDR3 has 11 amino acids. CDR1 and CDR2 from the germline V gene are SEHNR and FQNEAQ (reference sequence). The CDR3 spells CASSLVGEQFF. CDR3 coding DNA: TGTGCCAGCAGCTTAGTGGGGGAGCAGTTCTTC.

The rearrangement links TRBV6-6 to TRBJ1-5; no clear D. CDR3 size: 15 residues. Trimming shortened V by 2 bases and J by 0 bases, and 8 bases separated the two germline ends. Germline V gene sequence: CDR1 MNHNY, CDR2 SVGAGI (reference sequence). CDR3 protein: CASSYGQYSNQPQHF. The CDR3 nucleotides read TGTGCCAGCAGTTACGGTCAATATAGCAATCAGCCCCAGCATTTT.

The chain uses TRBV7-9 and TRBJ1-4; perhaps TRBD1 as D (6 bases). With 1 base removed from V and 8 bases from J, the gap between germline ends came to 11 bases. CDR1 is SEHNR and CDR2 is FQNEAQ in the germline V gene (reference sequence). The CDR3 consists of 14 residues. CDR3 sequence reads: CASSLGGTREKLFF. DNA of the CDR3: TGTGCCAGCAGCTTAGGAGGGACAAGAGAAAAACTGTTTTTT.

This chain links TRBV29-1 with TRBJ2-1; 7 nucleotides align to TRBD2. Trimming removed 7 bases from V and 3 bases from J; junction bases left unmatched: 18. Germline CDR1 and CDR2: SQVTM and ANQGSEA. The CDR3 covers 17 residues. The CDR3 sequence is CSAKLGMVAGSYNEQFF. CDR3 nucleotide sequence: TGCAGCGCTAAACTTGGCATGGTAGCGGGCAGCTACAATGAGCAGTTCTTC.

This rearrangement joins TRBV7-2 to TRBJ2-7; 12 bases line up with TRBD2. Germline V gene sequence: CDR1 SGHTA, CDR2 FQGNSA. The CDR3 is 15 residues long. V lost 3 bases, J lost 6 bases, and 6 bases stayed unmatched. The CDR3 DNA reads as TGTGCCAGCAGCTTCCCTAGCGGGAGGGCTCTCGAGCAGTACTTC. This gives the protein CASSFPSGRALEQYF.

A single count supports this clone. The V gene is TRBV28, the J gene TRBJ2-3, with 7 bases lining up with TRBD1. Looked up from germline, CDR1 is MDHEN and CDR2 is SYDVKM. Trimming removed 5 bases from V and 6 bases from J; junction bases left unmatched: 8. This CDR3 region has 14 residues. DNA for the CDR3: TGTGCCAGCAGTGGGGGACAGCCCCAGGATACGCAGTATTTT. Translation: CASSGGQPQDTQYF.

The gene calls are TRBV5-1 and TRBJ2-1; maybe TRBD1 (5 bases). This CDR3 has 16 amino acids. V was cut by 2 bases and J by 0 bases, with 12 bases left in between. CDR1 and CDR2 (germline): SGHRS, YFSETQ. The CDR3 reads CASSLQGASSYNEQFF. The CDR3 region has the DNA TGCGCCAGCAGCTTACAAGGGGCCAGCTCCTACAATGAGCAGTTCTTC.

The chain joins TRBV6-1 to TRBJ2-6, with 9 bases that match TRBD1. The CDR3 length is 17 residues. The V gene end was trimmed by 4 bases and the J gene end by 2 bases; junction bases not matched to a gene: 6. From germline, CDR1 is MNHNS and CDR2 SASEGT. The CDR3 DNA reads TGTGCCAGCAGTGTCGGGACAGGGTCGGCTGGGGCCAACGTCCTGACTTTC. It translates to CASSVGTGSAGANVLTF.

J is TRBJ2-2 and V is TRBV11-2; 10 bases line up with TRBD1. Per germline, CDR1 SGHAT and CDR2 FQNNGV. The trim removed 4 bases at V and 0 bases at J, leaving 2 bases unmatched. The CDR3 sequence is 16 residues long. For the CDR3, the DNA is TGTGCCAGCAGCTGGGACAGGGGTTCGAACACCGGGGAGCTGTTTTTT. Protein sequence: CASSWDRGSNTGELFF.

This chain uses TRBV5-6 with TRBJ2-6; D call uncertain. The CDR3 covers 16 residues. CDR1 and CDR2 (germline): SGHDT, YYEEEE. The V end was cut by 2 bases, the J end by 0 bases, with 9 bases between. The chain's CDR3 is CASSFPPLSGANVLTF. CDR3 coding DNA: TGTGCCAGCAGCTTTCCCCCTCTCTCTGGGGCCAACGTCCTGACTTTC.

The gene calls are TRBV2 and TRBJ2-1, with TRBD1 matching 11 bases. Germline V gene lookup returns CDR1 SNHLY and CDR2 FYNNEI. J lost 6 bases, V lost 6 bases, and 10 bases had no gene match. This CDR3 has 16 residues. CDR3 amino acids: CASREGTGTGGNEQFF. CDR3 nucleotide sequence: TGTGCCAGCAGGGAGGGGACCGGGACAGGGGGCAATGAGCAGTTCTTC. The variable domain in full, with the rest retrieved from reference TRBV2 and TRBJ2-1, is EPEVTQTPSHQVTQMGQEVILRCVPISNHLYFYWYRQILGQKVEFLVSFYNNEISEKSEIFDDQFSVERPDGSNFTLKIRSTKLEDSAMYFCASREGTGTGGNEQFFGPGTRLTVL.

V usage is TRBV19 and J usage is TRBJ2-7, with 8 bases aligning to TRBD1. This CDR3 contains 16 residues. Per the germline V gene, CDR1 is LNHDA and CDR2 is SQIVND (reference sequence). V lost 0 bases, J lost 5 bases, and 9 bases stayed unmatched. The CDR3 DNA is TGTGCCAGTAGTATAGATAGGACAGGGTGGAACAACGAGCAGTACTTC. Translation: CASSIDRTGWNNEQYF.

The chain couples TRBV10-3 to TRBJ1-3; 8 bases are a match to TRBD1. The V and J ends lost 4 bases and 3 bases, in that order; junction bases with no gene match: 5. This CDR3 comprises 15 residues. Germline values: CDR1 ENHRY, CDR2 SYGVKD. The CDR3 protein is CAISGMTGVGNTIYF. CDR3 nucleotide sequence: TGTGCCATCAGTGGTATGACAGGGGTTGGAAACACCATATATTTT.

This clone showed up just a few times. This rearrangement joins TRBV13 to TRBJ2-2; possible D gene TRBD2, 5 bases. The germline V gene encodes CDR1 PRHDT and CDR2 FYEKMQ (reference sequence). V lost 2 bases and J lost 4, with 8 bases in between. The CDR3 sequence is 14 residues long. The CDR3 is CASSLHSGTGELFF. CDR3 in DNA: TGTGCCAGCAGCTTACACAGCGGCACCGGGGAGCTGTTTTTT.